The entry that follows covers one T cell receptor (beta chain) sequence. The antigen remains undetermined. This sample is part of a study of cytomegalovirus exposure and HLA in healthy donors. Study-level information: Later, an analysis reported that the 110 or so validation repertoires had used the same platform as the 500 to 750 first-cohort repertoires. Overall study results and limits: TCR beta chains numbering roughly 150 were designated cytomegalovirus-associated.

Germline lookup yields CDR1 LNHDA and CDR2 SQIVND (reference sequence). The CDR3 has 18 amino acids. Unmatched junction bases numbered 5, after V lost 0 bases and J lost 0 bases. Using immunoSEQ multiplex PCR, the repertoire was profiled, and TCRdb retains in-frame clones only, with some absent. There are 190,000 or so clones in the sample; roughly 80% occur only once, and 2.5% to 3% lies in the top ten. The sequenced material came from PBMCs. This rearrangement joins TRBV19 to TRBJ2-2, with 9 bases aligning to TRBD2. This clonotype originated in a young woman in good health and CMV-seropositive. CDR3 region: CASSIDRAGGPNTGELFF. The CDR3 DNA is TGTGCCAGTAGTATAGATCGAGCGGGGGGACCGAACACCGGGGAGCTGTTTTTT.